This paragraph covers one T cell receptor beta chain sequence. The data stem from a study of OX40 agonist ivuxolimab in advanced cancers. Study in general: With a range of 23 to 79, age averaged approximately 60 years, and around 83% were male.

Germline V CDR1 and CDR2: LNHDA, SQIVND (reference sequence). The CDR3 loop spans 14 amino acids. The V end was cut by 6 bases, the J end by 4 bases, with 15 bases between. Here immunoSEQ multiplex PCR was the method, and the copy in TCRdb shows in-frame clones only, minus some. The sample includes 55,000 to 90,000 clones, 88% of them seen just once. The rearrangement uses TRBV19 and TRBJ1-2, with a possible D match to TRBD1 (5 bases). This clonotype was sampled from an adult with an advanced solid tumor such as melanoma, head and neck, liver or kidney cancer. Sequencing was performed on CD4+ or CD8+ T cells sorted from blood, taken in a trial of the OX40 agonist ivuxolimab. For the CDR3, the DNA is TGTGCCAGTAGGCGTAGGCAGGACATCTATGGCTACACCTTC. Amino acid sequence: CASRRRQDIYGYTF.